This T cell receptor beta chain was sequenced for a study of T-cell reconstitution after alpha-beta-depleted transplantation in children. General study results and limits: After one year, T-cell counts and TCRbeta diversity mostly came from new T cells. Two months or so post-transplant, alpha-beta T cells reportedly derived from several hundred expanded graft clones. For some patients, TCRbeta diversity was high at day 60 because of recipient T cells and thymic progenitors that survived.

Unique molecular identifiers were used to barcode this TCRbeta library. Using its own MiXCR run on the PCR reads, TCRdb lists one record per CDR3 protein. The table records roughly 490,000 distinct CDR3 sequences, approximately 10% of them present only once. This CDR3 has 13 residues. Deletions cut 5 bases from V and 4 bases from J, with 10 bases between. Germline V gene sequence: CDR1 SGHRS, CDR2 YFSETQ. This clonotype was detected many times. The target antigen is unknown. The rearrangement joins TRBV5-1 to TRBJ2-4; D unresolved. The origin of this receptor is a female patient between 2 and 15 years old who had a stem cell transplant for aplastic anemia, so the T cells may come from the graft donor. The specimen comprised PBMCs, mostly from graft donor cells, sampled 180 days after TCRalphabeta/CD19-depleted stem cell transplant. The DNA of the CDR3 is TGCGCCAGCAGTAGAAAGGATAAAAACATTCAGTACTTC. Translating it yields CASSRKDKNIQYF.